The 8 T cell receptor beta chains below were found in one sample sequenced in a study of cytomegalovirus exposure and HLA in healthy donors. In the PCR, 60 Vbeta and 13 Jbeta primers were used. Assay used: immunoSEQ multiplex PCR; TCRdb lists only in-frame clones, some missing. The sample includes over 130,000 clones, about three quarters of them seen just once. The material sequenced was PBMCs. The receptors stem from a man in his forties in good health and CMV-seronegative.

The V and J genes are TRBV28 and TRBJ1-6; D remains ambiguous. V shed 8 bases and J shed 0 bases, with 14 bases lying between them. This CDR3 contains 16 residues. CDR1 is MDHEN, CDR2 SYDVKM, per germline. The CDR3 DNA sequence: TGTGCCAGCCATTCGCTGGGGAGCTCCTATAATTCACCCCTCCACTTT. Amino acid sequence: CASHSLGSSYNSPLHF.

The CDR3 DNA is TGTGCCAGCAGTTCAGGATCCCCACCGGGGGGGCAGGGAACAGATACGCAGTATTTT. This encodes CASSSGSPPGGQGTDTQYF. The chain uses TRBV27 and TRBJ2-3; TRBD2 matches at 8 bases. Per germline, CDR1 MNHEY and CDR2 SMNVEV (reference sequence). V lost 4 bases and J lost 3; bases outside the gene matches: 18. CDR3 size: 19 residues.

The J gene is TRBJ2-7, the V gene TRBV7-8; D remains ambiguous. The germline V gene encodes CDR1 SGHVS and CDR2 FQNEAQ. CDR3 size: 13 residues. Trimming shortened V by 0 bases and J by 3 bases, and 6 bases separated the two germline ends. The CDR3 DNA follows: TGTGCCAGCAGCTTAGCGGCAGGCTACGAGCAGTACTTC. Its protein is CASSLAAGYEQYF.

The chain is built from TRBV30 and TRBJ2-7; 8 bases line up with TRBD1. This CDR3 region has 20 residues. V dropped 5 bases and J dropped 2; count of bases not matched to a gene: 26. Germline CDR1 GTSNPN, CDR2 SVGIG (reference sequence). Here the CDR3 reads CAWGLTYRWDRINYAYEQYF. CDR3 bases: TGTGCCTGGGGCTTAACCTACCGGTGGGACAGGATCAATTACGCCTACGAGCAGTACTTC.

CDR3 sequence reads: CASRRRGAGGPYEQYF. DNA for the CDR3: TGTGCCAGCAGGCGGCGGGGGGCGGGAGGCCCCTACGAGCAGTACTTC. The gene calls are TRBV5-6 and TRBJ2-7; 8 bases are a match to TRBD2. The CDR3 contains 16 residues. Germline V lookup: CDR1 SGHDT, CDR2 YYEEEE. V was pared by 5 bases and J by 2 bases, with 12 bases of the junction left unmatched.

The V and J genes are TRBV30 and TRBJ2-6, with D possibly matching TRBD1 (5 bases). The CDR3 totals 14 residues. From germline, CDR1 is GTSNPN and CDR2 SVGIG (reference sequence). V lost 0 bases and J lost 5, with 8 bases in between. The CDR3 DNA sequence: TGTGCCTGGAGTGTCAACAGGCGGGCCAACGTCCTGACTTTC. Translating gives CAWSVNRRANVLTF.

The CDR3 loop reads CASSWTTGLVYEQYF. CDR3 coding DNA: TGCGCCAGCAGCTGGACCACGGGACTAGTCTACGAGCAGTACTTC. The chain carries TRBV5-1 and TRBJ2-7; 8 positions match TRBD2. Trimming removed 3 bases from V and 3 bases from J; junction bases left unmatched: 8. This CDR3 is 15 amino acids long. Germline values: CDR1 SGHRS, CDR2 YFSETQ.

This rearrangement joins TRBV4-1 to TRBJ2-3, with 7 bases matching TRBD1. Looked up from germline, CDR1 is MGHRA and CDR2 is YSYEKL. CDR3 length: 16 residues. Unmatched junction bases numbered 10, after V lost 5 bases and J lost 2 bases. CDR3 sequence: CASSSRDSLPTDTQYF. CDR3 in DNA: TGCGCCAGCAGCAGCCGGGACAGCCTACCCACAGATACGCAGTATTTT.